What follows describes a single T cell receptor (beta chain). Its antigen is as yet unknown. The entry originates in a study of vaccination effects on CD4 cells after COVID-19. Study-wide points: Clones of infection and vaccine origin contracted markedly late after vaccination.

V gave up 2 bases and J gave up 5 bases, with 12 bases separating them. Germline CDR1 KGHSH, CDR2 LQKENI. This CDR3 spans 14 amino acids. Repertoires were generated with immunoSEQ multiplex PCR, while TCRdb's copy carries only in-frame clones and drops some. The repertoire includes 70,000 or so clones, roughly three quarters of them detected once, and roughly 2% sits in the top ten. CD4+ T cell isolation took place after less than 13 days of culture. Among the vaccine recipients, none had a prior SARS-CoV-2 infection, and nucleocapsid antibodies were negative. This sample comprised CD4+ T cells from PBMCs cultured without peptide, obtained before COVID-19 vaccination. The chain employs TRBV18 and TRBJ1-1, with a tentative D call TRBD1 (6 bases). This receptor was identified in a human donor who received a COVID-19 vaccine. CDR3 in amino acids: CASSPVGARTEAFF. The CDR3 coding sequence is TGTGCCAGCTCACCAGTGGGGGCACGGACTGAAGCTTTCTTT.